This record looks at one TCR beta chain sequence and its context. This specimen belongs to a study of T cell clones after liver transplantation. Germline V lookup: CDR1 MRHNA, CDR2 SNTAGT. With V trimmed by 6 bases and J by 1 base, 11 bases remained unmatched. This CDR3 comprises 19 residues. Profiled with immunoSEQ multiplex PCR; TCRdb holds only in-frame clones, not every one. The sample includes approximately 26,000 clones, almost 70% of them seen just once. This chain uses TRBV6-4 with TRBJ2-3; 15 nucleotides match TRBD2. The sequence was obtained from a human donor who received a liver transplant. The source was CD4+ T cells from blood, collected before liver transplant. The CDR3 bases are TGTGCCAGCAGCCCGGGACTAGCGGGGGGCACAAGCCGCACAGATACGCAGTATTTT. Its protein product is CASSPGLAGGTSRTDTQYF.